The 17 T cell receptor beta chains presented below share a single source sample, sequenced in a study of T cells expressing NK-cell markers. Reanalyzing the 5' RACE reads, TCRdb keeps one entry per CDR3 protein, without DNA. The specimen's table records approximately 150,000 distinct CDR3 sequences. The sequenced material came from blood T cells: a sorted CD56 or NKG2C T cell subset, CD4+ or CD8+ T cells, or bulk PBMC T cells (not recorded which). The receptor source for this set is a man aged 18 to 29 in good health.

The rearrangement links TRBV5-1 to TRBJ1-5; lacking DNA, the TRBD1 call made by TCRdb goes unchecked. This CDR3 has 15 amino acids. CDR1 is SGHRS, CDR2 YFSETQ, per germline. CDR3 loop: CASSLAGGSNQPQHF.

The chain links TRBV10-3 to TRBJ2-7; TCRdb names TRBD1, which stays unverified in the absence of DNA. Germline V CDR1 and CDR2: ENHRY, SYGVKD. The CDR3 spans 14 residues. CDR3 amino acids: CAISDGGEVGEQYF.

This rearrangement joins TRBV20-1 to TRBJ2-2; TCRdb reports TRBD2, a call that lacks DNA to check it against. The CDR3 loop spans 14 amino acids. Germline V gene sequence: CDR1 DFQATT, CDR2 SNEGSKA (reference sequence). The CDR3 is CSAPQRENTGELFF.

The chain uses TRBV4-1 and TRBJ2-1; lacking DNA, the TRBD2 call made by TCRdb goes unchecked. The CDR3 is 16 amino acids. In germline, CDR1 is MGHRA, CDR2 YSYEKL. The CDR3 region is CASSHLPGLQCDEQFF.

The rearrangement uses TRBV12-3 or TRBV12-4 and TRBJ2-5; the TRBD1 assignment by TCRdb is unverifiable without DNA. The length of the CDR3 is 14 residues. The CDR3 sequence is CASSQTGLAETQYF.

The V gene is TRBV28, the J gene TRBJ2-1. Germline values: CDR1 MDHEN, CDR2 SYDVKM. The CDR3 extends over 15 amino acids. The CDR3 sequence: CASSGQGSSYNEQFF.

The genes are TRBV7-9 and TRBJ2-3; TCRdb selects TRBD1, and the lack of DNA leaves this call unchecked. The CDR3 is made up of 17 amino acids. Germline CDR1 and CDR2: SEHNR and FQNEAQ (reference sequence). This CDR3 reads CASSFPGRDRSTDTQYF. Together with reference TRBV7-9 and TRBJ2-3, the CDR3 gives the full variable domain: DTGVSQNPRHKITKRGQNVTFRCDPISEHNRLYWYRQTLGQGPEFLTYFQNEAQLEKSRLLSDRFSAERPKGSFSTLEIQRTEQGDSAMYLCASSFPGRDRSTDTQYFGPGTRLTVL.

This chain links TRBV20-1 with TRBJ2-1; the D gene TCRdb calls, TRBD1, cannot be checked with no DNA. Germline CDR1 and CDR2: DFQATT and SNEGSKA (reference sequence). This CDR3 contains 15 residues. The CDR3 spells CSAPPRQGRDNEQFF.

This rearrangement joins TRBV14 to TRBJ1-2. Germline CDR1 reads SGHDN; CDR2 reads FVKESK. The CDR3 contains 14 residues. CDR3: CASSQDLGPYGYTF.

The chain recombines TRBV6-1 with TRBJ1-5. This CDR3 is built from 14 residues. Germline CDR1 reads MNHNS; CDR2 reads SASEGT. This chain's CDR3 is CASSVGQRNQPQHF.

This chain connects TRBV3-1 to TRBJ2-1; with no DNA, the TCRdb D assignment of TRBD2 cannot be verified. Germline CDR1 reads LGHDT; CDR2 reads YNNKEL (reference sequence). This CDR3 contains 15 residues. CDR3 residues: CASSLGSREGRELVF.

The chain combines TRBV4-1 with TRBJ2-1; without DNA, the TCRdb call of TRBD2 cannot be checked. Germline V gives CDR1 MGHRA, CDR2 YSYEKL. This CDR3 spans 16 amino acids. The CDR3 region is CASNLETTSGYNEQFF.

J is TRBJ2-1 and V is TRBV11-2; no DNA is available, so the TRBD2 call from TCRdb remains unchecked. The CDR3 is 18 amino acids. Germline V gene sequence: CDR1 SGHAT, CDR2 FQNNGV. The CDR3 loop is CASSTPRHTSAPGNEQFF.

This chain connects TRBV11-2 to TRBJ2-1; as DNA is missing, the TRBD2 call by TCRdb cannot be tested. Germline V gives CDR1 SGHAT, CDR2 FQNNGV. This CDR3 has 14 residues. The chain's CDR3 is CASSSPSGYNEQFF.

The chain joins TRBV5-1 to TRBJ2-5. There are 15 residues in the CDR3. Germline assignment: CDR1 SGHRS and CDR2 YFSETQ. CDR3 sequence: CASSFRSGSQETQYF.

The chain employs TRBV6-5 and TRBJ2-1; lacking DNA, the TRBD2 call made by TCRdb goes unchecked. CDR3 size: 15 residues. From germline, CDR1 is MNHEY and CDR2 SVGAGI. The CDR3 spells CASSYTSGGINEQFF.

V and J are TRBV10-3 and TRBJ1-4; absent DNA, TCRdb's TRBD1 call cannot be checked. The CDR3 sequence is 13 residues long. Germline V lookup: CDR1 ENHRY, CDR2 SYGVKD. The CDR3 protein is CATGGQGDEKLFF.